These 29 T cell receptor beta chains were sequenced from one sample in a study of CDR3 diversity in severe acne. MiXCR, applied by TCRdb to the PCR reads, yields one record per CDR3 protein. Here the sample spans 97,000 or so distinct CDR3 sequences, about half being singletons. Material: blood. These receptor sequences come from a male donor with acne.

This chain connects TRBV5-8 to TRBJ2-7, with TRBD2 matching 7 bases. CDR3 length: 15 residues. The germline CDR1 and CDR2 sequences are SGHTS and YDEGEE. With 1 base clipped from V and 0 bases from J, the junction kept 4 bases outside the gene matches. The CDR3 nucleotides are TGTGCCAGCAGCTTGTTCGGGAGGCCCTCCTACGAGCAGTACTTC. It specifies CASSLFGRPSYEQYF.

This clonotype was seen at least ten times. The chain employs TRBV7-8 and TRBJ2-7; D is undetermined. Germline assignment: CDR1 SGHVS and CDR2 FQNEAQ. Trimming removed 2 bases at V and 8 bases at J, with 1 base between. This CDR3 has 9 residues. The CDR3 reads CASSLQQYV. The CDR3 DNA sequence: TGTGCCAGCAGCTTACAGCAGTACGTC.

The chain combines TRBV9 with TRBJ2-3, with D perhaps TRBD2 (5 bases). Germline CDR1 is SGDLS and CDR2 is YYNGEE. V was pared by 2 bases and J by 4 bases, with 14 bases between. CDR3 size: 15 residues. The DNA of the CDR3 is TGTGCCAGCAGCGTTCAAGCGGTAGAATCAGATACGCAGTATTTT. Translated: CASSVQAVESDTQYF.

This chain links TRBV2 with TRBJ2-1, with 9 nucleotides matching TRBD2. This CDR3 has 15 amino acids. V was clipped by 1 base and J by 9 bases; unmatched bases: 7. The germline V gene has CDR1 SNHLY and CDR2 FYNNEI. CDR3 DNA sequence: TGTGCCAGCAGTGAAGGGGCGGGAGGGCTGTGTGAGCAGTTCTTC. This sequence encodes CASSEGAGGLCEQFF.

This clonotype was seen repeatedly, ten times or more. The J gene is TRBJ1-6, the V gene TRBV28; D call uncertain. CDR1 is MDHEN, CDR2 SYDVKM, per germline. The CDR3 has 12 residues. Trimming left V 2 bases short and J 9 bases short, with 5 bases between. CDR3 residues: CASSLGGSPLHF. Written as DNA, the CDR3 is TGTGCCAGCAGTTTAGGAGGTTCACCCCTCCACTTT.

The rearrangement links TRBV13 to TRBJ2-2; 14 bases are a match to TRBD2. CDR1 and CDR2 (germline): PRHDT, FYEKMQ (reference sequence). Germline trimming cut 6 bases from V and 4 bases from J; bases unmatched to any gene: 10. The CDR3 runs to 18 residues. The CDR3, as DNA: TGTGCCAGCAGGAAGACTAGCGGGAGGGCCTCAAGCACCGGGGAGCTGTTTTTT. The encoded protein is CASRKTSGRASSTGELFF.

This chain links TRBV7-6 with TRBJ2-5, with D tentatively TRBD2 (6 bases). The CDR3 length is 11 residues. Germline V lookup: CDR1 SGHVS, CDR2 FNYEAQ. V was cut by 5 bases and J by 11 bases, with 12 bases left in between. CDR3 in DNA: TGTGCCAGCAGCGCTGGGACTGTGCAGTACTTC. As protein: CASSAGTVQYF.

This chain connects TRBV25-1 to TRBJ1-2; a weak D match, TRBD1 (6 bases). Looked up from germline, CDR1 is MGHDK and CDR2 is SYGVNS. With 4 bases removed from V and 4 bases from J, the gap between germline ends came to 13 bases. The CDR3 consists of 14 residues. In DNA, the CDR3 is TGTGCCAGCAGTGGCCGAACAGGGACCTATGGCTACACCTTC. Translation: CASSGRTGTYGYTF.

This clonotype was counted ten times or more. The genes are TRBV4-2 and TRBJ2-5; 11 nucleotides line up with TRBD2. J was trimmed by 5 bases and V by 0 bases; bases with no gene match: 5. The CDR3 loop spans 16 amino acids. Germline CDR1 and CDR2: LGHNA and YNFKEQ. This chain's CDR3 is CASSQDPLAGAETQYF. DNA for the CDR3: TGTGCCAGCAGCCAAGACCCACTAGCGGGAGCGGAGACCCAGTACTTC.

The V and J genes are TRBV28 and TRBJ2-7; no clear D gene. In germline, CDR1 is MDHEN, CDR2 SYDVKM. The CDR3 runs to 15 residues. Trimming cost V 5 bases and J 2 bases, with 16 bases left between them. The CDR3 here is CASSPLLSGAYEQYV. The CDR3, as DNA: TGTGCCAGCAGTCCCCTATTATCAGGAGCCTACGAGCAGTACGTC.

V is TRBV28 and J is TRBJ2-5; TRBD1 might be the D (6 bases). There are 12 residues in the CDR3. Germline CDR1 MDHEN, CDR2 SYDVKM. Trimming removed 3 bases at V and 7 bases at J, with 9 bases between. The chain's CDR3 is CASSLGAGTQYF. In DNA form, the CDR3 reads TGTGCCAGCAGTTTGGGGGCCGGGACCCAGTACTTC.

As regards this clonotype: A much larger clone lies a single base off, so this may be a read error. This chain links TRBV12-5 with TRBJ1-1; 7 positions match TRBD1. Germline assignment: CDR1 LGHNT and CDR2 FRNRAP. The CDR3 totals 14 residues. The CDR3 DNA sequence: TGTGCCAGCAGTTTAGGGGACAGAGTAACTGAAACTTTCTTT. Amino acid sequence: CASSLGDRVTETFF.

CDR3 in amino acids: CASNTTGSPTEAFF. Written as DNA, the CDR3 is TGTGCCAGCAACACCACAGGGTCCCCCACTGAAGCTTTCTTT. The chain joins TRBV9 to TRBJ1-1; maybe TRBD1 (6 bases). There are 14 residues in the CDR3. Trimming cost V 6 bases and J 4 bases, with 16 bases left between them. Germline CDR1 and CDR2: SGDLS and YYNGEE. Combining the CDR3 with reference TRBV9 and TRBJ1-1 gives the whole variable domain DSGVTQTPKHLITATGQRVTLRCSPRSGDLSVYWYQQSLDQGLQFLIQYYNGEERAKGNILERFSAQQFPDLHSELNLSSLELGDSALYFCASNTTGSPTEAFFGQGTRLTVV.

The genes are TRBV7-3 and TRBJ2-3, with TRBD2 matching 16 bases. The CDR3 contains 19 residues. V trimming: 2 bases; J trimming: 4 bases; junction bases outside the gene matches: 9. CDR1 is SGHTA and CDR2 is FQGTGA in the germline V gene. The chain's CDR3 is CASSLPGTSGRAGADTQYF. In nucleotides, the CDR3 is TGTGCCAGCAGCTTACCCGGGACTAGCGGGAGGGCCGGGGCAGATACGCAGTATTTT.

This chain uses TRBV15 with TRBJ1-6; 9 bases match TRBD1. The CDR3 runs 17 residues. In germline, CDR1 is LNHNV, CDR2 YYDKDF (reference sequence). V shed 1 base, J shed 4 bases, and the junction held 5 bases outside the gene matches. CDR3 sequence: CATSRGGTGRYNSPLHF. The CDR3, as DNA: TGTGCCACCAGCAGAGGAGGGACAGGGAGGTATAATTCACCCCTCCACTTT.

A note on this clonotype: Being one base from a much bigger clone, this may be a read error. Lacking the conserved final phenylalanine or tryptophan, this CDR3 likely reflects a read error. The CDR3 bases are TGTGCCAGCAGCCCTGACAGGGTAATCAACGTCCTGACTTCC. Its translation: CASSPDRVINVLTS. The chain links TRBV5-4 to TRBJ2-6, with 7 bases fitting TRBD1. The V gene's germline CDR1 is SGHNT and CDR2 YYREEE (reference sequence). This CDR3 is built from 14 residues. The V segment lost 4 bases and the J segment 9 bases; nucleotides outside the gene matches: 7.

This clonotype was detected many times. This chain links TRBV6-1 with TRBJ2-5; TRBD1 might be the D (6 bases). V lost 4 bases and J 1 base, leaving 7 bases between the germline ends. This CDR3 spans 13 amino acids. Per the germline V gene, CDR1 is MNHNS and CDR2 is SASEGT. The CDR3 coding sequence is TGTGCCAGCAGTGGGGACATCCAAGAGACCCAGTACTTC. Translating gives CASSGDIQETQYF.

This chain joins TRBV19 and TRBJ2-2, with D perhaps assigned TRBD1 or TRBD2 (5 bases each). V gave up 9 bases and J gave up 3 bases, with 17 bases separating them. CDR3 length: 15 amino acids. Germline V lookup: CDR1 LNHDA, CDR2 SQIVND (reference sequence). The DNA for the CDR3 is TGTGCCAGCAGTTTTGGTGGGACCCACACCGGGGAGCTGTTTTTT. Its protein product is CASSFGGTHTGELFF. The complete variable domain, with remaining parts taken from reference TRBV19 and TRBJ2-2, reads DGGITQSPKYLFRKEGQNVTLSCEQNLNHDAMYWYRQDPGQGLRLIYYSQIVNDFQKGDIAEGYSVSREKKESFPLTVTSAQKNPTAFYLCASSFGGTHTGELFFGEGSRLTVL.

About this clonotype itself: One junction end disagrees with the germline gene, perhaps due to a read error. The J gene is TRBJ2-5, the V gene TRBV5-1, with TRBD1 identical over 8 bases. This CDR3 has 14 amino acids. Germline V gene lookup returns CDR1 SGHRS and CDR2 YFSETQ. CDR3 bases: TGCGCCAGCCAGATACAGGGGGGCCAAGAGACCCAGTATTTC. Translated: CASQIQGGQETQYF.

There are many counts of this clonotype. V usage is TRBV20-1 and J usage is TRBJ1-6; D remains unclear. Trimming stripped 5 bases from V and 10 bases from J, with 33 bases between. The CDR3 has 19 amino acids. Germline lookup yields CDR1 DFQATT and CDR2 SNEGSKA (reference sequence). The CDR3 DNA sequence: TGCAGTGCTCTTATCCCTGAGGGATCTTCGAAAAAGGCTGGGTCACCCCTCCACTTT. Encoded protein: CSALIPEGSSKKAGSPLHF.

With regard to this clonotype: A junction boundary mismatches the germline segment, possibly from a read error. The chain is built from TRBV25-1 and TRBJ2-7, with 8 bases lining up with TRBD1. Germline values: CDR1 MGHDK, CDR2 SYGVNS. This CDR3 is 11 amino acids long. This CDR3 is CVSSGTGEQYF. DNA of the CDR3: TGTGTCAGCAGTGGGACAGGCGAGCAGTACTTC.

The rearrangement joins TRBV29-1 to TRBJ2-1; 10 nucleotides agree with TRBD2. V shed 5 bases, J shed 7 bases, and the junction held 11 bases outside the gene matches. This CDR3 has 15 amino acids. Germline lookup yields CDR1 SQVTM and CDR2 ANQGSEA. CDR3 DNA: TGCAGCGTTAGCGGGAGGGCCGCAGTTGCTAATGAGCAGTTCTTC. Amino acid sequence: CSVSGRAAVANEQFF.

The chain carries TRBV7-3 and TRBJ2-7; no reliable D call. CDR3 length: 14 residues. The germline gives CDR1 SGHTA, CDR2 FQGTGA. The V end lost 1 base, the J end lost 7 bases, and 14 bases lay between the germline ends. CDR3 sequence (DNA): TGTGCCAGCAGCTTAAACGACTTCGGCGCGGAGCAGTACTTC. This gives the protein CASSLNDFGAEQYF.

Details on this clonotype: The CDR3 end shows no conserved phenylalanine or tryptophan, and so a read error is likely. Because the CDR3's place on the DNA is in doubt, the DNA is left out and the CDR3 is given as listed by TCRdb. This chain links TRBV11-2 with TRBJ1-3. In germline, CDR1 is SGHAT, CDR2 FQNNGV. The CDR3 sequence runs 9 residues, both termini included. The CDR3 protein is CASSRNTNL.

The chain joins TRBV24-1 to TRBJ2-3, with D tentatively TRBD2 (6 bases). Looked up from germline, CDR1 is KGHDR and CDR2 is SFDVKD. The ends were cut back, 9 bases at V and 4 bases at J, with 19 bases in the middle. This CDR3 contains 15 residues. CDR3 region: CATRGAEDPADTQYF. In DNA, the CDR3 is TGTGCCACCCGCGGGGCCGAAGATCCTGCAGATACGCAGTATTTT.

This rearrangement joins TRBV25-1 to TRBJ2-5; 7 nucleotides match TRBD2. Unmatched junction bases numbered 9, after V lost 3 bases and J lost 2 bases. This CDR3 is built from 16 residues. Germline V lookup: CDR1 MGHDK, CDR2 SYGVNS. The CDR3 loop is CASSDGAGRYQETQYF. CDR3 sequence (DNA): TGTGCCAGCAGTGACGGGGCCGGGAGGTATCAAGAGACCCAGTACTTC.

V is TRBV7-8 and J is TRBJ2-7; D ambiguous. V was pared by 6 bases and J by 4 bases, with 19 bases between. Looked up from germline, CDR1 is SGHVS and CDR2 is FQNEAQ. The CDR3 is made up of 15 amino acids. The CDR3 here is CASSDLGLVGYEQYF. The CDR3 nucleotides read TGTGCCAGCAGTGATTTGGGCCTGGTAGGGTACGAGCAGTACTTC.

The rearrangement uses TRBV12-3 or TRBV12-4 and TRBJ1-2, with D unresolved. This CDR3 has 12 residues. The V end lost 1 base, the J end lost 12 bases, and 12 bases lay between the germline ends. In DNA form, the CDR3 reads TGTGCCAGCAGTTTAGGGATCGATAGCAACACCTTC. The encoded protein is CASSLGIDSNTF.

This clonotype is labeled as medium-sized. J is TRBJ1-1 and V is TRBV29-1; 11 positions match TRBD1. Losses at the gene ends were 7 bases for V and 1 base for J; bases not matched to a gene: 8. CDR1 is SQVTM, CDR2 ANQGSEA, per germline. This CDR3 region has 15 residues. The CDR3 DNA follows: TGCAGCGCCCCCGGGACAGGGGGGGCGAACACTGAAGCTTTCTTT. Encoded protein: CSAPGTGGANTEAFF.